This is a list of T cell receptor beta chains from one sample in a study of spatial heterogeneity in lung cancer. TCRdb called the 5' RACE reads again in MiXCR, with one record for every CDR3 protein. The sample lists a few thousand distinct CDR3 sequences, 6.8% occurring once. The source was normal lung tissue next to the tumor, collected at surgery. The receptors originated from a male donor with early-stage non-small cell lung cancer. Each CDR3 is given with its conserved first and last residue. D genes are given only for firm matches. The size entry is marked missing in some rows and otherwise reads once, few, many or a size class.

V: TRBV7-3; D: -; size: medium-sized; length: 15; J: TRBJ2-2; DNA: TGTGCCAGCAGCTTAACTGGGGGGAACACCGGGGAGCTGTTTTTT; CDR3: CASSLTGGNTGELFF
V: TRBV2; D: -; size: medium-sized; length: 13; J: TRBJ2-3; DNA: TGTGCCAGCAGTGCGGAGGGAACAGATACGCAGTATTTT; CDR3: CASSAEGTDTQYF
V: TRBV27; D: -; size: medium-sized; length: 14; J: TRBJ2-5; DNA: TGTGCCAGCAGTTACGGAGACAGACAAGAGACCCAGTACTTC; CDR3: CASSYGDRQETQYF
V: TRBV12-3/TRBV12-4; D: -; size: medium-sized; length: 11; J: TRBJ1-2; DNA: TGTGCCAGCAGTTTAGGCTCAGGCCACACCTTC; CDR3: CASSLGSGHTF
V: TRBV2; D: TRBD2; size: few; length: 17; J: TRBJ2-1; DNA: TGTGCCAGCAGTGAAGCGGGGACTAGCGGGGCCCACAATGAGCAGTTCTTC; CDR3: CASSEAGTSGAHNEQFF
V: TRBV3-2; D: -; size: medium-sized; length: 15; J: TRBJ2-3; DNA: TGTGCCAGCACGCCTCACGGGAGCTTCGGTGATACGCAGTATTTT; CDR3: CASTPHGSFGDTQYF
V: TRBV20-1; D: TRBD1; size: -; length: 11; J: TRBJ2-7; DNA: TGCAGTGGACAGGGGACCTACGAGCAGTACTTC; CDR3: CSGQGTYEQYF
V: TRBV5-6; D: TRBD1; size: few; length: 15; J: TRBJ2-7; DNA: TGTGCCAGCAGCTTCGGGCATTCAGGGGGCAGCGAGCAGTACTTC; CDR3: CASSFGHSGGSEQYF
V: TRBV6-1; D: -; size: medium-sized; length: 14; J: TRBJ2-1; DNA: TGTGCCAGCAGTGGGACAGACGGCTACAATGAGCAGTTCTTC; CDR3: CASSGTDGYNEQFF
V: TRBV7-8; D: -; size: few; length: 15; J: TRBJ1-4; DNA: TGTGCCAGCAGCTTAGAGCGGGGGGCGGTTGAAAAACTGTTTTTT; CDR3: CASSLERGAVEKLFF
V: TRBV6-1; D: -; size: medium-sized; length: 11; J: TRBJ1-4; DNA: TGTGCCAGCAGTCTCAATGAAAAACTGTTTTTT; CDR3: CASSLNEKLFF
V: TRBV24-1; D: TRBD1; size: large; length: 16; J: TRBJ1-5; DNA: TGTGCCACCAGTGACTCCGGGACAGGGCCTGGGCAGCCCCAGCATTTT; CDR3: CATSDSGTGPGQPQHF
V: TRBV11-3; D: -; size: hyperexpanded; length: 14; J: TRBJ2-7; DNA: TGTGCCAGCAGCCCCGGGTGGGCATCCTACGAGCAGTACTTC; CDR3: CASSPGWASYEQYF
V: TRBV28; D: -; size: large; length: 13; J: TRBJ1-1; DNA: TGTGCCAGCAGTTTATCGCTCTACACTGAAGCTTTCTTT; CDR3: CASSLSLYTEAFF
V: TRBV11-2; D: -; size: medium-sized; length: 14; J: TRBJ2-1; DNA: TGTGCCAGCAGCCGTGTGGATAGGTACAATGAGCAGTTCTTC; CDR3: CASSRVDRYNEQFF
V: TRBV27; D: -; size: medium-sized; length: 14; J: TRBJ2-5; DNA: TGTGCCAGCAGGACCCGGGAGCCCTTTAAGGCCCAGTACTTC; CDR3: CASRTREPFKAQYF
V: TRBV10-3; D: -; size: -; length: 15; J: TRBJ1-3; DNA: TGTGCCATCAGTGTGGATGGTTTATCTGGAAACACCATATATTTT; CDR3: CAISVDGLSGNTIYF
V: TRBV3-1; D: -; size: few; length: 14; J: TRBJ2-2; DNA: TGTGCCAGCAGCCACCCGGGGGAATCCGGGGAGCTGTTTTTT; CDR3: CASSHPGESGELFF
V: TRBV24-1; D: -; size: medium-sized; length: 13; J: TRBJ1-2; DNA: TGTGCCACCAGTGATGAAGGGTATCGAGGCTACACCTTC; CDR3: CATSDEGYRGYTF
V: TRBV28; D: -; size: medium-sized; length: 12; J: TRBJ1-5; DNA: TGTGCCAGCAGTTTTCGAGCCCAGCCCCAGCATTTT; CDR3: CASSFRAQPQHF
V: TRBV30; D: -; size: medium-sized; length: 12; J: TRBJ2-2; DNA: TGTGCCTGGAAGTCCTACACCGGGGAGCTGTTTTTT; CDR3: CAWKSYTGELFF
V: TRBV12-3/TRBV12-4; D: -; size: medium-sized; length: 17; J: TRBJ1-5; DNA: TGTGCCAGCAGTCCCACAGGTGGCAGGGCGGGCAATCAGCCCCAGCATTTT; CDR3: CASSPTGGRAGNQPQHF
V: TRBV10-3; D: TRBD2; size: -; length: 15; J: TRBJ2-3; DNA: TGTGCCATCAGGGCTTCTAGCGGGGCCACAGATACGCAGTATTTT; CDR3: CAIRASSGATDTQYF
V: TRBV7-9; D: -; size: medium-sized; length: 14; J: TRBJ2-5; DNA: TGTGCCAGCAGCTTAAAGGGGACCCAAGAGACCCAGTACTTC; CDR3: CASSLKGTQETQYF
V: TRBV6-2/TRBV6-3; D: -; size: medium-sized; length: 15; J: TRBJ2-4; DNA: TGTGCCAGCAGGCTAACCGCCAACAGGGAGAACATTCAGTACTTC; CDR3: CASRLTANRENIQYF
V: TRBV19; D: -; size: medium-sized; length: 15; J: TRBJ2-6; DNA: TGTGCCAGTTTACTAGGAGGCTCTGGGGCCAACGTCCTGACTTTC; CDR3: CASLLGGSGANVLTF
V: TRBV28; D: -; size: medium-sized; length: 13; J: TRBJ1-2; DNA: TGTGCCAGCAGTCTCGGGACGGACTATGGCTACACCTTC; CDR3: CASSLGTDYGYTF
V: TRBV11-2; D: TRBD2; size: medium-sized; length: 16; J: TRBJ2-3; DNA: TGTGCCAGCAGCTTAGCTCCCGGGACTAACACAGATACGCAGTATTTT; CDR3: CASSLAPGTNTDTQYF
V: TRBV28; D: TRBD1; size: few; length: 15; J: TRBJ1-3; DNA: TGTGCCAGCCTCAGAACAGGGGCGGAAAAAAACACCATATATTTT; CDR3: CASLRTGAEKNTIYF
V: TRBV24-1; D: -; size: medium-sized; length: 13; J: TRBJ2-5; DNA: TGTGCCACCAGTGATTCTCCTCGGGAGACCCAGTACTTC; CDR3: CATSDSPRETQYF
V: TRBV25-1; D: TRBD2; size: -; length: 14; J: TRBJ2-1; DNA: TGTGCCAGCTCAGCGGGGGGCTCCTACAATGAGCAGTTCTTC; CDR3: CASSAGGSYNEQFF